Listed below are T cell receptor beta chains from one sample, sequenced in a study of blood T cell repertoires in COVID-19. The table came from immunoSEQ multiplex PCR; TCRdb's copy has only in-frame clones and leaves some out. Here the sample spans a few hundred thousand clones, almost 90% being singletons. Sequenced input: PBMCs or T cells enriched from blood (not recorded which). These TCRs come from a woman between 18 and 29 years old with acute COVID-19. The CDR3 runs from the conserved cysteine through the conserved F or W. D genes are given only for firm matches. Part of the rows lack a size; the others show once, few, many or a class for expanded clones.

J gene: TRBJ2-1; D gene: TRBD2; clone size: -; V gene: TRBV19; CDR3 protein: CASRIRTSGRAEQFF; CDR3 DNA: TGTGCCAGTAGGATCCGGACTAGCGGGAGGGCCGAGCAGTTCTTC
J gene: TRBJ2-3; D gene: -; clone size: -; V gene: TRBV3-1/TRBV3-2; CDR3 protein: CASSQEQGWTTDTQYF; CDR3 DNA: TGTGCCAGCAGCCAAGAGCAGGGTTGGACCACAGATACGCAGTATTTT
J gene: TRBJ1-3; D gene: -; clone size: -; V gene: TRBV15; CDR3 protein: CATSRPFRGSSGNTIYF; CDR3 DNA: TGTGCCACCAGCAGACCATTTCGGGGATCCTCTGGAAACACCATATATTTT
J gene: TRBJ1-5; D gene: -; clone size: once; V gene: TRBV6-5; CDR3 protein: CASRYREDQPQHF; CDR3 DNA: TGTGCCAGCAGATACCGGGAGGATCAGCCCCAGCATTTT
J gene: TRBJ1-2; D gene: TRBD1; clone size: once; V gene: TRBV27; CDR3 protein: CASSPNDLRQGIYGYTF; CDR3 DNA: TGTGCCAGCAGTCCGAATGACCTGAGACAGGGGATCTATGGCTACACCTTC
J gene: TRBJ1-4; D gene: -; clone size: -; V gene: TRBV3-1/TRBV3-2; CDR3 protein: CASSQKNRWNEKLFF; CDR3 DNA: TGTGCCAGCAGCCAAAAGAATCGGTGGAATGAAAAACTGTTTTTT
J gene: TRBJ2-5; D gene: TRBD2; clone size: -; V gene: TRBV28; CDR3 protein: CASSGRLAGLETQYF; CDR3 DNA: TGTGCCAGCAGTGGACGACTAGCGGGTTTGGAGACCCAGTACTTC
J gene: TRBJ2-3; D gene: -; clone size: -; V gene: TRBV7-9; CDR3 protein: CASSPPAGSTDTQYF; CDR3 DNA: TGTGCCAGCAGCCCCCCTGCGGGGTCCACAGATACGCAGTATTTT
J gene: TRBJ1-4; D gene: TRBD1; clone size: few; V gene: TRBV19; CDR3 protein: CASRGEGGARANEKLFF; CDR3 DNA: TGTGCCAGTAGGGGTGAAGGGGGCGCAAGGGCTAATGAAAAACTGTTTTTT
J gene: TRBJ1-5; D gene: -; clone size: -; V gene: TRBV3-1/TRBV3-2; CDR3 protein: CASSQDMSNQPQHF; CDR3 DNA: TGTGCCAGCAGCCAAGATATGAGCAATCAGCCCCAGCATTTT
J gene: TRBJ1-6; D gene: -; clone size: few; V gene: TRBV2; CDR3 protein: CASSGRQAVNSPLHF; CDR3 DNA: TGTGCCAGCAGCGGTAGACAGGCCGTTAATTCACCCCTCCACTTT
J gene: TRBJ2-5; D gene: -; clone size: -; V gene: TRBV7-8; CDR3 protein: CASSSNRVARETQYF; CDR3 DNA: TGTGCCAGCAGCTCAAACAGGGTCGCGCGGGAGACCCAGTACTTC
J gene: TRBJ2-1; D gene: TRBD1; clone size: -; V gene: TRBV27; CDR3 protein: CASGGGRDRGTNEQFF; CDR3 DNA: TGTGCCAGTGGAGGCGGCCGGGACAGGGGTACCAATGAGCAGTTCTTC
J gene: TRBJ2-3; D gene: TRBD2; clone size: once; V gene: TRBV28; CDR3 protein: CASSFNGRVFPTDTQYF; CDR3 DNA: TGTGCCAGCAGTTTTAACGGGAGGGTCTTCCCGACAGATACGCAGTATTTT
J gene: TRBJ2-3; D gene: TRBD2; clone size: once; V gene: TRBV6-6; CDR3 protein: CASSHQLAGVFGDTQYF; CDR3 DNA: TGTGCCAGCAGTCACCAACTAGCGGGAGTTTTTGGGGATACGCAGTATTTT
J gene: TRBJ2-7; D gene: TRBD2; clone size: -; V gene: TRBV19; CDR3 protein: CASRLAGGGEQYF; CDR3 DNA: TGTGCCAGCCGACTAGCGGGAGGCGGTGAGCAGTACTTC
J gene: TRBJ1-5; D gene: TRBD1; clone size: -; V gene: TRBV15; CDR3 protein: CATSGGQGMGQPQHF; CDR3 DNA: TGTGCCACCAGCGGAGGACAGGGGATGGGTCAGCCCCAGCATTTT
J gene: TRBJ1-1; D gene: -; clone size: -; V gene: TRBV3-1/TRBV3-2; CDR3 protein: CASSQQGMVTEAFF; CDR3 DNA: TGTGCCAGCAGCCAACAGGGTATGGTTACTGAAGCTTTCTTT
J gene: TRBJ1-1; D gene: TRBD1; clone size: -; V gene: TRBV6-5; CDR3 protein: CASRQGQNTEAFF; CDR3 DNA: TGTGCCAGCAGACAGGGGCAGAACACTGAAGCTTTCTTT
J gene: TRBJ1-1; D gene: -; clone size: once; V gene: TRBV28; CDR3 protein: CASRTAGEGNANTEAFF; CDR3 DNA: TGTGCCAGCAGGACGGCAGGGGAGGGAAACGCGAACACTGAAGCTTTCTTT
J gene: TRBJ1-1; D gene: TRBD1; clone size: -; V gene: TRBV12-3/TRBV12-4; CDR3 protein: CASSPDRVTEAFF; CDR3 DNA: TGTGCCAGCAGTCCGGACAGGGTAACTGAAGCTTTCTTT
J gene: TRBJ1-2; D gene: -; clone size: once; V gene: TRBV6-6; CDR3 protein: CASSPPSGLPLYGYTF; CDR3 DNA: TGTGCCAGCAGCCCGCCGTCCGGACTCCCACTCTATGGCTACACCTTC
J gene: TRBJ1-2; D gene: -; clone size: -; V gene: TRBV7-2; CDR3 protein: CASSFRREDYGYTF; CDR3 DNA: TGTGCCAGCAGCTTTAGACGGGAAGACTATGGCTACACCTTC
J gene: TRBJ2-1; D gene: TRBD2; clone size: -; V gene: TRBV5-4; CDR3 protein: CATLHWGGGVNEQFF; CDR3 DNA: TGTGCCACCCTACACTGGGGCGGGGGGGTCAATGAGCAGTTCTTC
J gene: TRBJ2-7; D gene: TRBD1; clone size: few; V gene: TRBV6-1; CDR3 protein: CASNEWTGSWEQYF; CDR3 DNA: TGTGCCAGCAATGAATGGACAGGCTCGTGGGAGCAGTACTTC
J gene: TRBJ1-1; D gene: -; clone size: -; V gene: TRBV7-3; CDR3 protein: CASSSQGPNTEAFF; CDR3 DNA: TGTGCCAGCAGCTCCCAGGGGCCTAACACTGAAGCTTTCTTT
J gene: TRBJ2-1; D gene: TRBD2; clone size: -; V gene: TRBV27; CDR3 protein: CASSLRLAGYNEQFF; CDR3 DNA: TGTGCCAGCAGTTTGAGACTAGCGGGTTACAATGAGCAGTTCTTC
J gene: TRBJ2-7; D gene: TRBD1; clone size: -; V gene: TRBV6-5; CDR3 protein: CASSRLGTGGAEQYF; CDR3 DNA: TGTGCCAGCAGCCGACTCGGGACAGGGGGCGCCGAGCAGTACTTC
J gene: TRBJ2-7; D gene: TRBD1; clone size: -; V gene: TRBV30; CDR3 protein: CAWSVGDREAQYF; CDR3 DNA: TGTGCCTGGAGTGTAGGGGACAGGGAGGCGCAGTACTTC
J gene: TRBJ1-1; D gene: -; clone size: -; V gene: TRBV6-5; CDR3 protein: CASSYSHSLERAFF; CDR3 DNA: TGTGCCAGCAGTTACTCCCACTCCCTGGAGCGAGCTTTCTTT
J gene: TRBJ1-1; D gene: TRBD1; clone size: -; V gene: TRBV19; CDR3 protein: CASSIFAGGTEAFF; CDR3 DNA: TGTGCCAGTAGTATATTTGCAGGGGGCACTGAAGCTTTCTTT
J gene: TRBJ1-2; D gene: TRBD1; clone size: -; V gene: TRBV18; CDR3 protein: CASSPSAGGNYGYTF; CDR3 DNA: TGTGCCAGCTCACCATCCGCAGGGGGCAACTATGGCTACACCTTC
J gene: TRBJ1-5; D gene: -; clone size: -; V gene: TRBV19; CDR3 protein: CASSNNQGNNQPQHF; CDR3 DNA: TGTGCCAGTAGTAATAATCAGGGGAACAATCAGCCCCAGCATTTT
J gene: TRBJ2-7; D gene: -; clone size: -; V gene: TRBV28; CDR3 protein: CASRPNAVHEQYF; CDR3 DNA: TGTGCCAGCAGACCAAATGCGGTGCACGAGCAGTACTTC
J gene: TRBJ2-1; D gene: TRBD1; clone size: -; V gene: TRBV18; CDR3 protein: CASSMTGGNEQFF; CDR3 DNA: TGTGCCAGCTCGATGACAGGGGGCAATGAGCAGTTCTTC
J gene: TRBJ1-4; D gene: -; clone size: once; V gene: TRBV19; CDR3 protein: CASSTGLRGRKLFF; CDR3 DNA: TGTGCCAGTAGTACGGGCCTCCGAGGGAGGAAACTGTTTTTT
J gene: TRBJ2-3; D gene: -; clone size: -; V gene: TRBV6-5; CDR3 protein: CASSYSGQGSDTQYF; CDR3 DNA: TGTGCCAGCAGTTACTCAGGGCAGGGGTCAGATACGCAGTATTTT
J gene: TRBJ1-2; D gene: TRBD1; clone size: -; V gene: TRBV9; CDR3 protein: CASSATGGAGGYTF; CDR3 DNA: TGTGCCAGCAGCGCAACAGGGGGCGCAGGTGGCTACACCTTC
J gene: TRBJ1-4; D gene: -; clone size: -; V gene: TRBV30; CDR3 protein: CAWSVVQWNEKLFF; CDR3 DNA: TGTGCCTGGAGTGTCGTACAGTGGAATGAAAAACTGTTTTTT
J gene: TRBJ2-1; D gene: -; clone size: few; V gene: TRBV12-3/TRBV12-4; CDR3 protein: CASTSVPYNEQFF; CDR3 DNA: TGTGCCAGCACCTCAGTCCCTTACAATGAGCAGTTCTTC
J gene: TRBJ1-1; D gene: TRBD1; clone size: -; V gene: TRBV5-6; CDR3 protein: CASSLGTGGDWGGNTEAFF; CDR3 DNA: TGTGCCAGCAGCTTGGGGACAGGGGGCGATTGGGGTGGGAACACTGAAGCTTTCTTT
J gene: TRBJ2-7; D gene: TRBD2; clone size: -; V gene: TRBV24-1; CDR3 protein: CATSVSGGYEQYF; CDR3 DNA: TGTGCCACCAGTGTTTCGGGGGGCTACGAGCAGTACTTC
J gene: TRBJ1-6; D gene: TRBD1; clone size: -; V gene: TRBV9; CDR3 protein: CASSVEYRGSPLHF; CDR3 DNA: TGTGCCAGCAGCGTAGAATACAGGGGTTCACCCCTCCACTTT
J gene: TRBJ1-1; D gene: TRBD1; clone size: -; V gene: TRBV11-3; CDR3 protein: CASSPGTGTLNTEAFF; CDR3 DNA: TGTGCCAGCAGCCCAGGGACAGGCACCTTGAACACTGAAGCTTTCTTT
J gene: TRBJ2-2; D gene: TRBD1; clone size: -; V gene: TRBV24-1; CDR3 protein: CATSDTGQGAWELFF; CDR3 DNA: TGTGCCACCAGTGATACGGGACAGGGGGCTTGGGAGCTGTTTTTT
J gene: TRBJ2-7; D gene: -; clone size: -; V gene: TRBV19; CDR3 protein: CASSSDGLIYEQYF; CDR3 DNA: TGTGCCAGTAGTTCAGATGGACTGATCTACGAGCAGTACTTC
J gene: TRBJ2-7; D gene: -; clone size: once; V gene: TRBV5-4; CDR3 protein: CASQLREGGIHEQYF; CDR3 DNA: TGTGCCAGCCAATTACGGGAAGGGGGTATCCACGAGCAGTACTTC
J gene: TRBJ1-1; D gene: -; clone size: -; V gene: TRBV6-5; CDR3 protein: CASSSLTGGPTEAFF; CDR3 DNA: TGTGCCAGCAGTTCCCTAACGGGGGGGCCCACTGAAGCTTTCTTT
J gene: TRBJ1-1; D gene: TRBD1; clone size: -; V gene: TRBV12-5; CDR3 protein: CASGLSGQDPNTEAFF; CDR3 DNA: TGTGCTAGTGGTTTGAGCGGACAGGACCCGAACACTGAAGCTTTCTTT
J gene: TRBJ2-7; D gene: -; clone size: few; V gene: TRBV5-1; CDR3 protein: CASSSNYEQYF; CDR3 DNA: TGCGCCAGCAGCTCAAACTACGAGCAGTACTTC
J gene: TRBJ2-7; D gene: TRBD2; clone size: few; V gene: TRBV27; CDR3 protein: CASSMTSGHTYEQYF; CDR3 DNA: TGTGCCAGCAGTATGACTAGCGGGCATACCTACGAGCAGTACTTC
J gene: TRBJ1-5; D gene: -; clone size: few; V gene: TRBV28; CDR3 protein: CASSWPGGTTNQPQHF; CDR3 DNA: TGTGCCAGCAGTTGGCCGGGGGGGACAACCAATCAGCCCCAGCATTTT
J gene: TRBJ1-2; D gene: TRBD1; clone size: -; V gene: TRBV18; CDR3 protein: CASSPPYQGVGGYTF; CDR3 DNA: TGTGCCAGCTCACCACCGTATCAGGGGGTCGGCGGCTACACCTTC